The following is a TCR beta chain sequence with its context. It has no known antigen specificity. No base qualities exist here, and no much larger clone lies one base off it. This sample is drawn from a study of CDR3 diversity in severe acne (dated by TCRdb to 2018 to 2020). Libraries were constructed by PCR. Instrument used: Illumina HiSeq 2000. TCRdb itself trimmed the public reads at Q25 with fastp, ran MiXCR and retained productive beta chains. Each CDR3 protein appears once, grouped with its most common genes and DNA. The sample table contains almost 85,000 distinct CDR3 sequences; only one count was recorded for over 40% of them. In total, the top ten clones hold about 13% of the sample. Reading from cysteine to phenylalanine, the CDR3 counts 16 amino acids. Solely the CDR3 DNA is kept, with 48 bases framed from the first base. Via the germline V gene, CDR1 is MNHNS and CDR2 SASEGT. V is clipped by 7 bases and J by 8 bases, and the sequence between their germline boundaries is 26 bases long.

This receptor was identified in a male donor in good health, without acne. Material: blood. This sequence uses TRBV6-1 and TRBJ1-2; TRBD1 might be the D gene, on 5 matching bases. The CDR3: CASMGGNTGERGGYTF. The bases read TGTGCCAGCATGGGGGGTAACACCGGGGAGCGAGGAGGCTACACCTTC.